The 5 T cell receptor beta chains below all came from one sample that was sequenced in a study of T cell repertoires in cytomegalovirus infection. TCRdb reprocessed the reads with MiXCR, giving one entry per CDR3 protein. The sample consists of approximately 500,000 distinct CDR3 sequences, 33% of them appearing once. Their antigen targets remain unknown. Specimen: cultured PBMCs, collected from culture after CMV antigen stimulation. These receptors all come from a human donor in good health (CMV status not recorded). Some clones in this sample may be carry-over from other donors' samples.

The J gene is TRBJ2-5, the V gene TRBV7-8; weak D call: TRBD1 (5 bases). CDR1 SGHVS and CDR2 FQNEAQ come from the germline V gene. V shed 5 bases and J shed 1 base, with 8 bases lying between them. The CDR3 has 13 amino acids. The CDR3 DNA is TGTGCCAGCAGCCTGGACACCCAAGAGACCCAGTACTTC. Translating gives CASSLDTQETQYF.

This clonotype was seen a few times. The gene calls are TRBV6-8 and TRBJ2-7; tentatively, D is TRBD2 (5 bases). This CDR3 region has 17 residues. In germline, CDR1 is MNHGY, CDR2 SAAAGT. V was pared by 5 bases and J by 3 bases, with 23 bases between. CDR3 in DNA: TGTGCCAGCAGTCGATTATGGGAACTAGGTGGGGACTACGAGCAGTACTTC. Its protein product is CASSRLWELGGDYEQYF.

The chain links TRBV20-1 to TRBJ1-5; D possibly corresponds to TRBD1 (5 bases). With 3 bases removed from V and 1 base from J, the gap between germline ends came to 10 bases. This CDR3 is 14 amino acids long. Germline CDR1 and CDR2: DFQATT and SNEGSKA (reference sequence). CDR3 in amino acids: CSARGGRSNQPQHF. CDR3 nucleotides: TGCAGTGCTAGGGGGGGGAGGAGCAATCAGCCCCAGCATTTT.

The chain couples TRBV6-5 to TRBJ2-1, with 7 bases lining up with TRBD1. CDR1 and CDR2 (germline): MNHEY, SVGAGI. The CDR3 has 15 amino acids. With 6 bases clipped from V and 0 bases from J, the junction kept 5 bases outside the gene matches. CDR3 loop: CASSGTGDSYNEQFF. The CDR3 DNA sequence: TGTGCCAGCAGCGGCACAGGGGACTCCTACAATGAGCAGTTCTTC.

This chain connects TRBV4-1 to TRBJ1-5; no clear D gene. The CDR3 is 14 amino acids. V was trimmed by 0 bases and J by 5 bases, leaving 8 bases between them. Germline CDR1 and CDR2: MGHRA and YSYEKL. Here the CDR3 reads CASSQEERYQPQHF. In nucleotides, the CDR3 is TGCGCCAGCAGCCAAGAAGAAAGGTATCAGCCCCAGCATTTT.